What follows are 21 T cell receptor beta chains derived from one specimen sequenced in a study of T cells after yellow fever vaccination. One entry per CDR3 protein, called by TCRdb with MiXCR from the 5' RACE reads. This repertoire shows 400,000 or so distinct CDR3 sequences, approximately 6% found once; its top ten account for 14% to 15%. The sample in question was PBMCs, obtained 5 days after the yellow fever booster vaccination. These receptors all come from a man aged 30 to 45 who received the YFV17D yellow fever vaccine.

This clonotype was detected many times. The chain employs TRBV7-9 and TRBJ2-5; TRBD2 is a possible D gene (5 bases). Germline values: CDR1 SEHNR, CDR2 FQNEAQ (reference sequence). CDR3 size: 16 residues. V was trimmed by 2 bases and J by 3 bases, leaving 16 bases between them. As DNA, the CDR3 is TGTGCCAGCAGCTTAATTGACGCCCTCGGGGAAGAGACCCAGTACTTC. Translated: CASSLIDALGEETQYF.

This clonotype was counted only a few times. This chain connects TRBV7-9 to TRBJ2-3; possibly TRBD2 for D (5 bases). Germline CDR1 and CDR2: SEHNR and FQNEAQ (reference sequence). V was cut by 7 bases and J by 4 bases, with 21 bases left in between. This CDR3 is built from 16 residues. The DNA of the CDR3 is TGTGCCAGCACCCTACTACTCGGCTCGAGGGCAGATACGCAGTATTTT. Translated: CASTLLLGSRADTQYF.

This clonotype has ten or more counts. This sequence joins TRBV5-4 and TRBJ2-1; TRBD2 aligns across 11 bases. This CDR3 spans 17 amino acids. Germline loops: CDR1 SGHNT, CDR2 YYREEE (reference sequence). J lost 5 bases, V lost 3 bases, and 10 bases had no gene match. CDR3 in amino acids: CASSSTSTSGSHNEQFF. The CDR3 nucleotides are TGTGCCAGCAGCTCAACCTCTACTAGCGGGAGCCACAATGAGCAGTTCTTC.

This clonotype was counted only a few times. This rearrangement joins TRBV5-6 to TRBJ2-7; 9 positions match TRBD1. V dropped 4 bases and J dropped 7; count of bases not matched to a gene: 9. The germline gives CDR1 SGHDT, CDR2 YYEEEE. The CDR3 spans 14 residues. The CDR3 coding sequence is TGTGCCAGCAGCCACCCACAGGGGGCTAAGGAGCAGTACTTC. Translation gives CASSHPQGAKEQYF.

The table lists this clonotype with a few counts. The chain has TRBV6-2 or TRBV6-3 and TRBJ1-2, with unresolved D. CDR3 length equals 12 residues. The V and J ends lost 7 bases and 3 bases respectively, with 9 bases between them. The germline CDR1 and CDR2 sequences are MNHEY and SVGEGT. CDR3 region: CASNAVDYGYTF. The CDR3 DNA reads TGTGCCAGCAATGCGGTCGACTATGGCTACACCTTC.

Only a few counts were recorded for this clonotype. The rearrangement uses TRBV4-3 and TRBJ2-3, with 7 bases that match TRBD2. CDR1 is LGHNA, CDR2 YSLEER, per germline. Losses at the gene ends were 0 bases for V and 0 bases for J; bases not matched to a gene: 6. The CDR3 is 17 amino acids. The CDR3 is CASSQDRASGSTDTQYF. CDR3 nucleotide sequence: TGCGCCAGCAGCCAAGATCGGGCTAGCGGAAGCACAGATACGCAGTATTTT.

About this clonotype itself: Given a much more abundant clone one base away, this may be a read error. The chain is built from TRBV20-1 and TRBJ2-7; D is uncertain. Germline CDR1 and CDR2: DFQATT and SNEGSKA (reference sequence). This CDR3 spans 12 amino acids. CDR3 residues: CSARSRAYEQHF. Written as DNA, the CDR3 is TGCAGTGCTAGGTCTCGAGCCTACGAGCAGCACTTC.

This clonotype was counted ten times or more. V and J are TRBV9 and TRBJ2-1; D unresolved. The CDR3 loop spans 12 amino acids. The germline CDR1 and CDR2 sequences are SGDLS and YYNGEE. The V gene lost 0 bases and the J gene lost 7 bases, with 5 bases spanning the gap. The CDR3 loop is CASSVAPNEQFF. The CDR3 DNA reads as TGTGCCAGCAGCGTAGCTCCGAATGAGCAGTTCTTC.

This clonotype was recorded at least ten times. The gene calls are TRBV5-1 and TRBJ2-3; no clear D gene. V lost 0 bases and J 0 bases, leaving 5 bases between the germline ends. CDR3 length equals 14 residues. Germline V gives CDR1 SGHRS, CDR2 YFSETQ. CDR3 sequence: CASSLVDSTDTQYF. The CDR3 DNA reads TGCGCCAGCAGCTTGGTAGATAGCACAGATACGCAGTATTTT.

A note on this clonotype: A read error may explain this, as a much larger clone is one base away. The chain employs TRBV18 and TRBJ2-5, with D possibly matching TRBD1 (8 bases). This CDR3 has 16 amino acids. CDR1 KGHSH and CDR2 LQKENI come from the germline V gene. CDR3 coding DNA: TGTGCCAGCTCACGGACAGGGCTAGCGGTACAAGAGATCCAGTACTTC. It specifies CASSRTGLAVQEIQYF. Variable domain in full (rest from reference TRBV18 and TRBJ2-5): NAGVMQNPRHLVRRRGQEARLRCSPMKGHSHVYWYRQLPEEGLKFMVYLQKENIIDESGMPKERFSAEFPKEGPSILRIQQVVRGDSAAYFCASSRTGLAVQEIQYFGPGTRLLVL.

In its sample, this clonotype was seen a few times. DNA of the CDR3: TGTGCCAGCAGCCGCCCTCATGGGGAGCTAGACCGCGAGCAGTTCTTC. Amino acids: CASSRPHGELDREQFF. This chain links TRBV7-2 with TRBJ2-1, with a possible D match to TRBD2 (5 bases). V shed 5 bases and J shed 10 bases, with 24 bases lying between them. The germline V gene has CDR1 SGHTA and CDR2 FQGNSA. The CDR3 is 16 residues long.

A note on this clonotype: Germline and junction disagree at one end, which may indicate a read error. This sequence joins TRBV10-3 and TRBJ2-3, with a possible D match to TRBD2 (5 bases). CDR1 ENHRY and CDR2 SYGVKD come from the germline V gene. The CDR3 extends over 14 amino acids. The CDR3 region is CAISTPASIDTQYF. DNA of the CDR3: TGTGCCATCAGTACCCCGGCTAGCATAGATACGCAGTATTTT.

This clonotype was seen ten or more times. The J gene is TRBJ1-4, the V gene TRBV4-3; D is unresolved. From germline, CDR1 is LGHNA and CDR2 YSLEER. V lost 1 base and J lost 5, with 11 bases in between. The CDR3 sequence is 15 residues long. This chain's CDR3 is CASSQVWQINEKLFF. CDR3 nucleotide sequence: TGCGCCAGCAGCCAAGTATGGCAGATCAATGAAAAACTGTTTTTT.

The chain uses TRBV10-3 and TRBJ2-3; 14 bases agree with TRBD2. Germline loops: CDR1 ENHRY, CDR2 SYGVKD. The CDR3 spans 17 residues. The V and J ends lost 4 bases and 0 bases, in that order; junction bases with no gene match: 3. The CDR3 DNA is TGTGCCATCAGTGGCGGACTAGCGGGAGGAAGCACAGATACGCAGTATTTT. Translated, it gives CAISGGLAGGSTDTQYF.

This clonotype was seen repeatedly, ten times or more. The CDR3 here is CASSLAWQGVGEQYF. The DNA for the CDR3 is TGTGCCAGCAGTTTAGCGTGGCAGGGCGTCGGGGAGCAGTACTTC. The V gene is TRBV12-3 or TRBV12-4, the J gene TRBJ2-7; a possible D gene is TRBD1 (5 bases). CDR3 length equals 15 residues. Trimming stripped 0 bases from V and 7 bases from J, with 16 bases between.

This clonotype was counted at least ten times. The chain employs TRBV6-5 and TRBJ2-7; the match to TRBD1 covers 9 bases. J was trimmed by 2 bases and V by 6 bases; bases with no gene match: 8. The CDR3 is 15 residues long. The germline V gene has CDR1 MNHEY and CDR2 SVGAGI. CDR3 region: CASRRTGAGAYEQYF. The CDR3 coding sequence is TGTGCCAGCAGACGGACAGGGGCTGGGGCCTACGAGCAGTACTTC.

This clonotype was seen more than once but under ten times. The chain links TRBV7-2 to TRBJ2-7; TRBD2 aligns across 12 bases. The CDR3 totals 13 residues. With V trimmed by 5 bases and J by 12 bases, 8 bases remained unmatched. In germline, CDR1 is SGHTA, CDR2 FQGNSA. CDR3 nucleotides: TGTGCCAGCAGCCCGAGACTAGCGGGAGTGCGGTACTTC. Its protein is CASSPRLAGVRYF.

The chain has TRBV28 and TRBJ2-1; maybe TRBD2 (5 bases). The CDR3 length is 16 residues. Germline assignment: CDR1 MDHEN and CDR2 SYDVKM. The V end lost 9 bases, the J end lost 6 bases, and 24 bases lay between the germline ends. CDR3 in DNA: TGTGCCAGTCAGAAGCACCGAGGGAGTAGAGGCAATGAGCAGTTCTTC. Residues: CASQKHRGSRGNEQFF.

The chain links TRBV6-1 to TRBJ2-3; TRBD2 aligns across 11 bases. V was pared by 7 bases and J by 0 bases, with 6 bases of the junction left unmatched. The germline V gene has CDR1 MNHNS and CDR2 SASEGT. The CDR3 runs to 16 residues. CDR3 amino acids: CASKGTSGASTDTQYF. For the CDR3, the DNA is TGTGCCAGCAAAGGGACTAGCGGAGCTAGCACAGATACGCAGTATTTT.

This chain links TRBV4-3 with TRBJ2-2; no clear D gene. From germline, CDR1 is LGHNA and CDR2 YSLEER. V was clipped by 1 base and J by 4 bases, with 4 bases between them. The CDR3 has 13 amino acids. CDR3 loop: CASSQGITGELFF. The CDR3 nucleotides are TGCGCCAGCAGCCAAGGGATCACCGGGGAGCTGTTTTTT.

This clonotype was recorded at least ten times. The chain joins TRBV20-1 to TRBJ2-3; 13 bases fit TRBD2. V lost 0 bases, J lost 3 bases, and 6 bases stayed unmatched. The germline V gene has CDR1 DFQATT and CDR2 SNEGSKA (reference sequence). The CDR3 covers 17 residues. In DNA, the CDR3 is TGCAGTGCTAGAGACTTACTAGCGGGAGGGCCTACAGATACGCAGTATTTT. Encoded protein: CSARDLLAGGPTDTQYF.